This T cell receptor (beta chain) was documented in a study of shared clonotypes between healthy human individuals. The table came from immunoSEQ multiplex PCR; TCRdb's copy has only in-frame clones and leaves some out. The data show over a million clones, with around 97% seen just once and about 1% held by the top ten. This receptor was obtained from a man aged 25 to 40 in good health. Sequenced material: naive CD4+ T cells sorted from blood. The subset here: CD45RA+ positively selected.

The CDR3 sequence: CASSSSGSYEQYF. The CDR3, as DNA: TGTGCCAGCAGTAGCAGCGGGAGTTACGAGCAGTACTTC. V usage is TRBV5-4 and J usage is TRBJ2-7, with 8 bases aligning to TRBD2. This CDR3 has 13 residues. From germline, CDR1 is SGHNT and CDR2 YYREEE (reference sequence). Trimming took 5 bases from V and 4 from J; bases not matched to a gene: 5. Drawing the rest from reference TRBV5-4 and TRBJ2-7, the complete variable domain is ETGVTQSPTHLIKTRGQQVTLRCSSQSGHNTVSWYQQALGQGPQFIFQYYREEENGRGNFPPRFSGLQFPNYSSELNVNALELDDSALYLCASSSSGSYEQYFGPGTRLTVT.